The clone carrying this T cell receptor (beta chain) was recorded a few times. Its antigen is not identified. Expressed TCRB transcripts were sequenced because the entire RNA isolate underwent reverse transcription. Roughly 3.4 million reads per sample on average were obtained from naive, central memory and regulatory T cell samples. Sequencing was performed with immunoSEQ multiplex PCR; in TCRdb, only in-frame clones are kept and a portion is missing. The sample records 200,000 to 300,000 clones, roughly a tenth being singletons. The source of the sample is a study of beta chain features in type 1 diabetes. General observations from the study: Among all four CD4+ subsets, Type 1 diabetes patients had TCRB CDR3s that were moderately but significantly shorter. In type 1 diabetes patients, VDJ junctions had fewer insertions; deletions at these junctions were more frequent. Among patients, naive, central memory and Treg TCRB repertoires appeared more similar than among healthy donors.

The CDR3 length is 13 residues. V lost 1 base and J lost 11, with 14 bases in between. Germline CDR1 is KGHSH and CDR2 is LQKENI. This TCR was sampled from a young man with type 1 diabetes. This rearrangement joins TRBV18 to TRBJ1-1, with D perhaps matching TRBD1 (6 bases). Sequencing input: naive CD4+ T cells from blood. The CDR3 reads CASSPRDTDPAFF. CDR3 coding DNA: TGTGCCAGCTCACCACGGGACACGGACCCTGCTTTCTTT.